Presented here are 14 T cell receptor beta chains from one specimen sequenced in a study of cytomegalovirus exposure and HLA in healthy donors. TCRdb's table, derived via immunoSEQ multiplex PCR, lists solely in-frame clones and lacks some. The sample yields a few hundred thousand clones, 90% seen once. Specimen: PBMCs. These receptors all stem from a woman under 30 in good health and CMV-seronegative.

The V and J genes are TRBV10-2 and TRBJ2-5; 10 positions match TRBD2. CDR3 length: 16 amino acids. Germline CDR1 is WSHSY and CDR2 is SAAADI. Trimming took 5 bases from V and 2 from J; bases not matched to a gene: 8. The CDR3: CASSPAGSGGQETQYF. CDR3 in DNA: TGCGCCAGCAGTCCAGCGGGTAGCGGGGGGCAAGAGACCCAGTACTTC.

The chain uses TRBV27 and TRBJ1-2, with 7 bases that match TRBD1. Germline-derived CDR1 and CDR2 are MNHEY and SMNVEV (reference sequence). The CDR3 length is 14 residues. The V and J ends lost 5 bases and 2 bases, in that order; junction bases with no gene match: 5. The CDR3 region is CASSPGTDNYGYTF. The CDR3 DNA reads as TGTGCCAGCAGTCCCGGGACAGACAACTATGGCTACACCTTC.

The chain carries TRBV4-2 and TRBJ2-1, with 11 bases fitting TRBD2. The CDR3 is 18 residues long. Per germline, CDR1 LGHNA and CDR2 YNFKEQ. V shed 0 bases and J 7 bases; nucleotides not matched to a gene: 11. The CDR3 loop is CASSQDPVGLAGGNEQFF. In DNA, the CDR3 is TGTGCCAGCAGCCAAGACCCCGTTGGTCTAGCGGGGGGTAATGAGCAGTTCTTC.

This clone was seen once. The chain is built from TRBV29-1 and TRBJ2-5, with 9 nucleotides matching TRBD1. Germline trimming cut 6 bases from V and 3 bases from J; bases unmatched to any gene: 5. Germline V gene sequence: CDR1 SQVTM, CDR2 ANQGSEA. The CDR3 has 13 amino acids. The CDR3 reads CSVGDREKETQYF. CDR3 bases: TGCAGCGTGGGGGACAGGGAGAAAGAGACCCAGTACTTC.

The chain uses TRBV5-4 and TRBJ2-3, with 8 positions matching TRBD1. With V trimmed by 1 base and J by 5 bases, 6 bases remained unmatched. CDR1 is SGHNT and CDR2 is YYREEE in the germline V gene (reference sequence). The CDR3 is 15 residues long. The DNA of the CDR3 is TGTGCCAGCAGCTTGCGGACAGGGAACCGAGATACGCAGTATTTT. This encodes CASSLRTGNRDTQYF.

The chain couples TRBV10-1 to TRBJ2-3; 8 bases line up with TRBD1. J gave up 8 bases and V 4 bases, and 8 bases lay outside the gene matches. The CDR3 length is 14 residues. Germline values: CDR1 WNHNN, CDR2 SYGVQD (reference sequence). CDR3 region: CASSGWQGATTQYF. In nucleotides, the CDR3 is TGCGCCAGCAGTGGGTGGCAGGGGGCCACTACGCAGTATTTT.

The V and J genes are TRBV29-1 and TRBJ2-1; 10 nucleotides match TRBD2. CDR3 length equals 15 residues. Germline lookup yields CDR1 SQVTM and CDR2 ANQGSEA. Trimming at V came to 2 bases and at J to 2 bases, leaving 3 bases not matched to a gene. The CDR3 DNA follows: TGCAGCGTTGAACCTAGCGGGGGAACCTACAATGAGCAGTTCTTC. Its translation is CSVEPSGGTYNEQFF.

This clone was counted once. This rearrangement joins TRBV28 to TRBJ1-2; D remains unclear. The CDR3 loop spans 16 amino acids. Trimming removed 5 bases at V and 1 base at J, with 17 bases between. In germline, CDR1 is MDHEN, CDR2 SYDVKM. In DNA, the CDR3 is TGTGCCAGCAGTCCCAGCGTGGTCTCGGGTAACTATGGCTACACCTTC. Residues: CASSPSVVSGNYGYTF.

V gene TRBV28 combines with J gene TRBJ2-1, with D unclear. V lost 4 bases and J 7 bases, leaving 5 bases between the germline ends. CDR3 size: 11 residues. Germline values: CDR1 MDHEN, CDR2 SYDVKM. DNA for the CDR3: TGTGCCAGCAGTTACAAAAATGAGCAGTTCTTC. It is translated as CASSYKNEQFF.

V usage is TRBV7-2 and J usage is TRBJ2-1, with D maybe TRBD1 (5 bases). The CDR3 is 13 residues long. CDR1 and CDR2 (germline): SGHTA, FQGNSA. V lost 6 bases and J 10 bases, leaving 16 bases between the germline ends. The DNA of the CDR3 is TGTGCCAGCAGAAGTCTAGGGTCAGGGGAGCAGTTCTTC. Translation gives CASRSLGSGEQFF.

This rearrangement joins TRBV30 to TRBJ2-1; 8 bases align to TRBD2. The V segment lost 0 bases and the J segment 4 bases; nucleotides outside the gene matches: 8. Looked up from germline, CDR1 is GTSNPN and CDR2 is SVGIG (reference sequence). The CDR3 has 16 residues. The CDR3 nucleotides read TGTGCCTGGAGTGTACTATCGAGCGGGGGATACAATGAGCAGTTCTTC. Protein product: CAWSVLSSGGYNEQFF.

The chain links TRBV4-1 to TRBJ1-6; unclear D gene. Germline-derived CDR1 and CDR2 are MGHRA and YSYEKL. V was clipped by 0 bases and J by 6 bases, with 12 bases between them. This CDR3 contains 16 residues. The CDR3 DNA is TGCGCCAGCAGCCAAGAGCCCAGGCCAACTAATTCACCCCTCCACTTT. It translates to CASSQEPRPTNSPLHF.

This chain uses TRBV6-1 with TRBJ1-5; no clear D gene. The CDR3 loop spans 15 amino acids. The germline V and J ends were trimmed by 1 base and 3 bases, with 10 bases remaining between them. Germline V gives CDR1 MNHNS, CDR2 SASEGT. Written as DNA, the CDR3 is TGTGCCAGCAGTGAAGGGGCCAGGTTCAATCAGCCCCAGCATTTT. Amino acids: CASSEGARFNQPQHF.

The chain combines TRBV5-5 with TRBJ2-7, with 9 bases fitting TRBD1. V lost 4 bases and J lost 1; bases outside the gene matches: 6. The CDR3 runs to 15 residues. Germline CDR1 and CDR2: SGHKS and YYEKEE (reference sequence). CDR3 residues: CASSATGGFSYEQYF. CDR3 nucleotides: TGTGCCAGCAGCGCGACAGGGGGGTTTTCCTACGAGCAGTACTTC.